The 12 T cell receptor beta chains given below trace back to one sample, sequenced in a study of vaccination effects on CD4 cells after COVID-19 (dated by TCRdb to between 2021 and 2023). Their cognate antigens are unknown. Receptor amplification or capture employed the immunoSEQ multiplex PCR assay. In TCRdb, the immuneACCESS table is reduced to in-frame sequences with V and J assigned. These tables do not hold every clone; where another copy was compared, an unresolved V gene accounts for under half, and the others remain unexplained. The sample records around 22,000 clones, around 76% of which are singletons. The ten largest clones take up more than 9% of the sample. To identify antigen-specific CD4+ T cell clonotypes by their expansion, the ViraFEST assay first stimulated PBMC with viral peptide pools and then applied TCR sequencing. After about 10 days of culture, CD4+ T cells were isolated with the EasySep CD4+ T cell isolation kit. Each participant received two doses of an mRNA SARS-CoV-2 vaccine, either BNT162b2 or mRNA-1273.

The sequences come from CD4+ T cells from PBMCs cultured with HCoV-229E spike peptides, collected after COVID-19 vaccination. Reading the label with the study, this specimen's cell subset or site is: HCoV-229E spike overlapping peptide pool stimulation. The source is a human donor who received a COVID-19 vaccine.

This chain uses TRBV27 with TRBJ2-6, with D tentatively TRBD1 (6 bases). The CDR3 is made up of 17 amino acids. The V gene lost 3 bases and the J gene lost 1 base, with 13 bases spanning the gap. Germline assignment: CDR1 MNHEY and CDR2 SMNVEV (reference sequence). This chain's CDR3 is CASSLQGRKSGANVLTF. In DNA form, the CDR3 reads TGTGCCAGCAGTTTGCAGGGGCGTAAGTCTGGGGCCAACGTCCTGACTTTC.

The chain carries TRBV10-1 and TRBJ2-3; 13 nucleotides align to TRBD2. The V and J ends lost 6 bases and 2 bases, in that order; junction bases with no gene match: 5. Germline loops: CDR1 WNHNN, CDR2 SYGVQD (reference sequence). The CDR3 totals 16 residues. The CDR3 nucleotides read TGCGCCAGCAGGGCCGGACTAGCGGGGGCCACAGATACGCAGTATTTT. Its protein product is CASRAGLAGATDTQYF.

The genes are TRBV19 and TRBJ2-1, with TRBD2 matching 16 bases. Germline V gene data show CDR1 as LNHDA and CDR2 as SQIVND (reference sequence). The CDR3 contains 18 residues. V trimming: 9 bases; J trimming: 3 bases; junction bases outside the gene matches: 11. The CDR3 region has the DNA TGTGCCAGCACTCCGGGACTAGCGGGGGGGGGCTTCTACAATGAGCAGTTCTTC. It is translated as CASTPGLAGGGFYNEQFF.

CDR3 in amino acids: CASSQGGLAGGLGTDTQYF. CDR3 coding DNA: TGCGCCAGCAGCCAAGGGGGACTAGCGGGAGGGCTGGGCACAGATACGCAGTATTTT. The chain recombines TRBV4-1 with TRBJ2-3, with 16 bases that match TRBD2. Germline-derived CDR1 and CDR2 are MGHRA and YSYEKL. Unmatched junction bases numbered 5, after V lost 1 base and J lost 1 base. The CDR3 is 19 amino acids.

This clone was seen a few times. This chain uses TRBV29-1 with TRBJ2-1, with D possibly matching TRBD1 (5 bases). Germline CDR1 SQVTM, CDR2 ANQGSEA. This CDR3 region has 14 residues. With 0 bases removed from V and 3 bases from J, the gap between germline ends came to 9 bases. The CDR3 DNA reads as TGCAGCGTTGAAGACAGGGCTTACTACAATGAGCAGTTCTTC. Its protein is CSVEDRAYYNEQFF.

In DNA, the CDR3 is TGTGCCAGCAGCCCCCAGTCGGGGACTAGCTTTGAGCAGTTCTTC. Protein product: CASSPQSGTSFEQFF. The rearrangement uses TRBV11-3 and TRBJ2-1, with 9 nucleotides matching TRBD2. CDR1 is SGHNT and CDR2 is YENEEA in the germline V gene. There are 15 residues in the CDR3. V dropped 5 bases and J dropped 9; count of bases not matched to a gene: 11.

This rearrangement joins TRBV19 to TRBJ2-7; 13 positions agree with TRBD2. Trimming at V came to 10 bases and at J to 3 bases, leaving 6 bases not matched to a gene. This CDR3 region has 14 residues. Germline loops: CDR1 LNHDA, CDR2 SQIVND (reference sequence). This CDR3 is CATQTSGGYYEQYF. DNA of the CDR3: TGTGCCACCCAGACTAGCGGGGGGTACTACGAGCAGTACTTC.

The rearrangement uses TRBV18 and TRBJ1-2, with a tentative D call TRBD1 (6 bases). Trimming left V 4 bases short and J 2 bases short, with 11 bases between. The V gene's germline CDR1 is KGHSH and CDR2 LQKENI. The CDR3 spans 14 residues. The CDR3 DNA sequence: TGTGCCAGCTCACTACAAGACAGGAACTATGGCTACACCTTC. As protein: CASSLQDRNYGYTF.

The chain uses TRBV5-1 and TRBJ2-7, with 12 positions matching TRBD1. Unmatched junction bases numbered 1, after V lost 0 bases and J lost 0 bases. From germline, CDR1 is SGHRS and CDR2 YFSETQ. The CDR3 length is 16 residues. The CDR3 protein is CASSLVGQGASYEQYF. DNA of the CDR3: TGCGCCAGCAGCTTGGTGGGACAGGGGGCCTCCTACGAGCAGTACTTC. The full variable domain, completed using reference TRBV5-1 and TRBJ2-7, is KAGVTQTPRYLIKTRGQQVTLSCSPISGHRSVSWYQQTPGQGLQFLFEYFSETQRNKGNFPGRFSGRQFSNSRSEMNVSTLELGDSALYLCASSLVGQGASYEQYFGPGTRLTVT.

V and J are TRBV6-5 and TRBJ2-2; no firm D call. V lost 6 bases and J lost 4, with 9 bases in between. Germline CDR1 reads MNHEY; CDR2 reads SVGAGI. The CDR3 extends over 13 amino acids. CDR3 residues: CASSFSLTGELFF. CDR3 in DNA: TGTGCCAGCAGCTTCTCACTCACCGGGGAGCTGTTTTTT.

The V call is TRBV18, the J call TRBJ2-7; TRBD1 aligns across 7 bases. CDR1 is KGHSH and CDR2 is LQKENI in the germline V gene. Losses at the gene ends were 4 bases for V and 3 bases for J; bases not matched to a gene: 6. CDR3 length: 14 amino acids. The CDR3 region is CASSLDRARYEQYF. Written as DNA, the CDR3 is TGTGCCAGCTCACTTGACAGGGCCCGCTACGAGCAGTACTTC.

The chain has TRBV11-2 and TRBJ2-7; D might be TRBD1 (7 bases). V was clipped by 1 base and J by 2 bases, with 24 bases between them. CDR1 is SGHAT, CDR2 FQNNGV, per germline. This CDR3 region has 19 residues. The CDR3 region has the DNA TGTGCCAGCAGCTTAGGCTTCAGGGGGGCGGGATCTTTCCCCTACGAGCAGTACTTC. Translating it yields CASSLGFRGAGSFPYEQYF.